The rows below give T cell receptor beta chains drawn from one sample of a study of vaccination and CD4 T cells after COVID-19. These receptors' targets are unknown. TCRdb reprocessed the PCR reads with MiXCR, giving one entry per CDR3 protein. The sample yields 11,000 to 15,000 distinct CDR3 sequences, roughly 50% seen once. What was sequenced was CD4+ T cells from blood, cultured in vitro. Receptors originate from a human donor who had recovered from COVID-19. Each CDR3 is given with its conserved first and last residue. D genes are given only for firm matches. The listing skips clone size in some rows; elsewhere it reads once, few, many or a size class.

v_call	d_call	j_call	clone_size	cdr3_nt	cdr3_aa
TRBV6-2/TRBV6-3	.	TRBJ2-6	.	TGTGCCAGCAGTTTGTGGCAGCGCCCGCCTGGGGCCAACGTCCTGACTTTC	CASSLWQRPPGANVLTF
TRBV7-9	.	TRBJ1-3	few	TGTGCCAGCAGCTCCGGCTCTGGAAACACCATATATTTT	CASSSGSGNTIYF
TRBV7-8	.	TRBJ1-1	.	TGTGCCAGCAGTTCACAATCCACGGGCTCTGAAGCTTTCTTT	CASSSQSTGSEAFF
TRBV6-1	TRBD1	TRBJ1-2	few	TGTGCCAGCAGTATGACAGGGCCCTCCCATGGCTACACCTTC	CASSMTGPSHGYTF
TRBV5-1	TRBD2	TRBJ2-7	.	TGCGCCAGCAGCTACTTCGGACTAGCGGGAGTCTACGAGCAGTACTTC	CASSYFGLAGVYEQYF
TRBV20-1	.	TRBJ2-2	.	TGCAGTGCTCCGGCGGGACTCTCGAACACCGGGGAGCTGTTTTTT	CSAPAGLSNTGELFF
TRBV20-1	TRBD1	TRBJ1-2	few	TGCAGTGCTCTGTTAGGGGGCGCGGGCTATGGCTACACCTTC	CSALLGGAGYGYTF
TRBV20-1	TRBD1	TRBJ1-5	medium-sized	TGCAGTGCTAGACCCTCAGACAGGGGTTTTCAGCCCCAGCATTTT	CSARPSDRGFQPQHF
TRBV5-1	.	TRBJ1-2	few	TGCGCCAGCAGCTTGGCCCCGGCAGGGTCTAACTATGGCTACACCTTC	CASSLAPAGSNYGYTF
TRBV24-1	.	TRBJ1-2	.	TGTGCCACCAGTGGCCGGGACTATGGCTACACCTTC	CATSGRDYGYTF
TRBV6-2/TRBV6-3	.	TRBJ2-1	.	TGTGCCAGCGGGGCGGTATCCTACAATGAGCAGTTCTTC	CASGAVSYNEQFF
TRBV20-1	TRBD2	TRBJ2-1	.	TGCAGTGCCGGGGGCAGGGAAACTAGCGGGAACTACAATGAGCAGTTCTTC	CSAGGRETSGNYNEQFF
TRBV6-1	.	TRBJ1-5	once	TGTGCCAGCAGCCCCGGTAGGGGCAATCAGCCCCAGCATTTT	CASSPGRGNQPQHF
TRBV5-8	TRBD1	TRBJ2-6	.	TGTGCCAGCAGCTTGACAGGGGACAGCTCTGGGGCCAACGTCCTGACTTTC	CASSLTGDSSGANVLTF
TRBV24-1	.	TRBJ2-3	.	TGTGCCACCAGTGATCTGGGCAGGACAGATACGCAGTATTTT	CATSDLGRTDTQYF
TRBV30	.	TRBJ1-1	.	TGTGCCTGGAGTGTCGCGGCACTTGGGGACACTGAAGCTTTCTTT	CAWSVAALGDTEAFF
TRBV27	TRBD2	TRBJ2-1	.	TGTGCCAGCAGTTTACAGTGGCGCGGGAGGGACAATGAGCAGTTCTTC	CASSLQWRGRDNEQFF
TRBV28	TRBD1	TRBJ1-1	.	TGTGCCAGCAGTTCAGATCGGACAGGGGGCTATGAGGGGACTGAAGCTTTCTTT	CASSSDRTGGYEGTEAFF
TRBV20-1	TRBD1	TRBJ1-6	.	TGCAGTGCTAGAGGCGGACAGGGGGATTTTTCACCCCTCCACTTT	CSARGGQGDFSPLHF
TRBV20-1	.	TRBJ2-3	.	TGCAGTGCCCTCCCCGCAGGCTACATAACACGGGTTACGCAGTATTTT	CSALPAGYITRVTQYF
TRBV15	TRBD1	TRBJ1-1	few	TGTGCCACCAGCTCCCGACAGGGATCTGAAGCTTTCTTT	CATSSRQGSEAFF
TRBV7-9	.	TRBJ1-2	once	TGTGCCAGCAGCTCAAGGGGGGGAGATCTCGGTGGCTACACCTTC	CASSSRGGDLGGYTF
TRBV6-5	TRBD1	TRBJ1-1	.	TGTGCCAGCAGTTTCGGGACAGGGGGCACTGAAGCTTTCTTT	CASSFGTGGTEAFF
TRBV6-1	TRBD2	TRBJ2-3	.	TGTGCCAGCAAGGTGGGAGGGCCTGGAGATACGCAGTATTTT	CASKVGGPGDTQYF